The 6 T cell receptor beta chains below come from one sample, sequenced in a study of T cell repertoires in cytomegalovirus infection. Antigen specificity for these receptors is unknown. TCRdb re-analysed the reads in MiXCR, keeping a single row per CDR3 protein. The sample has approximately 730,000 distinct CDR3 sequences; roughly a third are singletons. The sequenced sample was cultured PBMCs, obtained from culture after CMV antigen stimulation. These receptors were taken from a human donor in good health (CMV status not recorded). Some clones in this sample may be carry-over from other donors' samples.

This clonotype was recorded a few times. The chain couples TRBV5-4 to TRBJ2-7; possible D gene TRBD1, 6 bases. Germline V gene sequence: CDR1 SGHNT, CDR2 YYREEE (reference sequence). Trimming removed 3 bases from V and 5 bases from J, with 12 bases in between. The CDR3 is 13 amino acids. The CDR3 sequence: CASSYDRSNEQYF. CDR3 nucleotide sequence: TGTGCCAGCAGCTACGACAGGAGTAACGAGCAGTACTTC.

Here the CDR3 reads CASSEGPTVNEQFF. As DNA, the CDR3 is TGTGCCAGCAGCGAGGGACCGACGGTCAATGAGCAGTTCTTC. The chain joins TRBV7-6 to TRBJ2-1; D could derive from TRBD1 or TRBD2 (5 bases each). V was trimmed by 5 bases and J by 6 bases, leaving 14 bases between them. This CDR3 region has 14 residues. CDR1 SGHVS and CDR2 FNYEAQ come from the germline V gene.

This clonotype was counted a few times. The rearrangement joins TRBV19 to TRBJ1-1, with no clear D. The germline CDR1 and CDR2 sequences are LNHDA and SQIVND (reference sequence). This CDR3 has 14 amino acids. Trimming took off 6 bases at V and 4 bases at J, with 15 bases between the two ends. The CDR3 loop is CASSYFVSSTEAFF. The DNA for the CDR3 is TGTGCCAGTAGCTACTTCGTATCGAGCACTGAAGCTTTCTTT.

V and J are TRBV7-7 and TRBJ2-5; 9 nucleotides align to TRBD1. There are 17 residues in the CDR3. Unmatched junction bases numbered 12, after V lost 3 bases and J lost 4 bases. Germline V lookup: CDR1 SSHAT, CDR2 FNYEAQ (reference sequence). The CDR3 DNA reads as TGTGCCAGCAGCTTGGGTTTGACAGGGGGTGTGGGAGAGACCCAGTACTTC. Encoded protein: CASSLGLTGGVGETQYF.

This clonotype has at least ten counts. The V call is TRBV7-2, the J call TRBJ2-3; D is undetermined. The germline V gene has CDR1 SGHTA and CDR2 FQGNSA. V was cut by 2 bases and J by 0 bases, with 9 bases left in between. The CDR3 covers 15 residues. DNA of the CDR3: TGTGCCAGCAGCTTAATCGCGGTTAGCACAGATACGCAGTATTTT. It translates to CASSLIAVSTDTQYF.

The chain is built from TRBV5-1 and TRBJ1-1; TRBD1 is a possible D gene (6 bases). Looked up from germline, CDR1 is SGHRS and CDR2 is YFSETQ. This CDR3 comprises 13 residues. Deletions cut 7 bases from V and 0 bases from J, with 10 bases between. The CDR3 region has the DNA TGCGCCAGCGGCGGGGGGCTGAACACTGAAGCTTTCTTT. The encoded protein is CASGGGLNTEAFF. Combining the CDR3 with reference TRBV5-1 and TRBJ1-1 gives the whole variable domain KAGVTQTPRYLIKTRGQQVTLSCSPISGHRSVSWYQQTPGQGLQFLFEYFSETQRNKGNFPGRFSGRQFSNSRSEMNVSTLELGDSALYLCASGGGLNTEAFFGQGTRLTVV.